This entry lists 29 T cell receptor beta chains sequenced from one sample in a study of CD8 T cells in ankylosing spondylitis. TCRdb redid the calling of the 5' RACE reads with MiXCR, one entry per CDR3 protein. Counted here are hundreds of thousands of distinct CDR3 sequences, about 26% occurring once; the ten biggest clones make up just over 6.5%. Material for sequencing was blood, either unsorted or a sorted T cell fraction (not recorded which). These receptors all come from a male donor with ankylosing spondylitis or in good health (not recorded which).

Many counts were recorded for this clonotype. The V gene is TRBV11-3, the J gene TRBJ2-1; D is uncertain. V was shortened by 1 base and J by 0 bases, with 7 bases between the two germline ends. Germline CDR1 is SGHNT and CDR2 is YENEEA. The CDR3 loop spans 15 amino acids. Here the CDR3 DNA reads TGTGCCAGCAGCTTAGTCCCATCCTCCTACAATGAGCAGTTCTTC. It yields the protein CASSLVPSSYNEQFF. Variable domain in full (rest from reference TRBV11-3 and TRBJ2-1): EAGVVQSPRYKIIEKKQPVAFWCNPISGHNTLYWYLQNLGQGPELLIRYENEEAVDDSQLPKDRFSAERLKGVDSTLKIQPAELGDSAVYLCASSLVPSSYNEQFFGPGTRLTVL.

This clonotype has at least ten counts. V and J are TRBV4-1 and TRBJ1-1, with 7 nucleotides matching TRBD1. This CDR3 contains 14 residues. The germline CDR1 and CDR2 sequences are MGHRA and YSYEKL. After removal of 4 bases from V and 0 bases from J, the junction contained 2 bases not matched to a gene. CDR3 DNA sequence: TGCGCCAGCAGCCCACAGGGGATGAACACTGAAGCTTTCTTT. This codes for CASSPQGMNTEAFF.

At least ten counts were recorded for this clonotype. This rearrangement joins TRBV20-1 to TRBJ2-1, with TRBD1 identical over 8 bases. Germline V lookup: CDR1 DFQATT, CDR2 SNEGSKA (reference sequence). The length of the CDR3 is 14 residues. V lost 5 bases to trimming and J lost 3 bases; unmatched junction nucleotides: 6. The CDR3 spells CSAHRQGLYNEQFF. CDR3 nucleotide sequence: TGCAGTGCTCACAGACAGGGGCTCTACAATGAGCAGTTCTTC.

At least ten counts were recorded for this clonotype. The V call is TRBV6-2 or TRBV6-3, the J call TRBJ2-2; 8 positions agree with TRBD2. Germline V gene sequence: CDR1 MNHEY, CDR2 SVGEGT. CDR3 length: 14 amino acids. V shed 5 bases and J 7 bases; nucleotides not matched to a gene: 6. The CDR3: CASSHKREHGELFF. CDR3 sequence (DNA): TGTGCCAGCAGTCACAAGCGGGAGCACGGGGAGCTGTTTTTT.

This clonotype appeared a few times. The rearrangement uses TRBV20-1 and TRBJ2-3, with TRBD2 identical over 7 bases. V lost 5 bases, J lost 7 bases, and 9 bases stayed unmatched. The CDR3 has 13 residues. Germline-derived CDR1 and CDR2 are DFQATT and SNEGSKA (reference sequence). The CDR3 coding sequence is TGCAGTGCTGAAGGGACTACTACATATACGCAGTATTTT. Its translation is CSAEGTTTYTQYF.

This clonotype was observed at least ten times. The chain joins TRBV28 to TRBJ2-7, with 10 bases that match TRBD1. With 1 base clipped from V and 6 bases from J, the junction kept 12 bases outside the gene matches. This CDR3 spans 17 amino acids. Germline CDR1 MDHEN, CDR2 SYDVKM. The CDR3 bases are TGTGCCAGCAGTTTATTCCCCGGGACAGGGGTTAGAGGCGAGCAGTACTTC. The encoded protein is CASSLFPGTGVRGEQYF.

The table lists this clonotype with a few counts. The chain links TRBV4-3 to TRBJ2-7; tentative D call: TRBD2 (6 bases). Trimming left V 4 bases short and J 5 bases short, with 18 bases between. The CDR3 runs 15 residues. Germline V gene data show CDR1 as LGHNA and CDR2 as YSLEER. CDR3 DNA: TGCGCCAGCAGCCTGGGACTCCTTCCCAGGGACGAGCAGTACTTC. It translates to CASSLGLLPRDEQYF.

This clonotype has only a few counts. This chain joins TRBV20-1 and TRBJ1-1, with a weak D call TRBD1 (6 bases). There are 15 residues in the CDR3. Germline V gene data show CDR1 as DFQATT and CDR2 as SNEGSKA (reference sequence). Deletions cut 7 bases from V and 0 bases from J, with 18 bases between. CDR3 in amino acids: CSVDGGLGMNTEAFF. The CDR3 nucleotides are TGCAGTGTGGACGGGGGGCTTGGGATGAACACTGAAGCTTTCTTT.

The genes are TRBV27 and TRBJ2-5; 7 bases align to TRBD2. The J segment lost 5 bases and the V segment lost 5 bases, leaving 8 bases of the junction unmatched. The CDR3 length is 14 residues. Germline V gene data show CDR1 as MNHEY and CDR2 as SMNVEV (reference sequence). The CDR3 here is CASSPGLPPETQYF. The CDR3 bases are TGTGCCAGCAGTCCGGGACTACCGCCGGAGACCCAGTACTTC.

This clonotype was seen a few times. The rearrangement uses TRBV6-5 and TRBJ2-7, with D possibly called TRBD1 or TRBD2 (6 bases each). Trimming pared 2 bases from V and 7 bases from J, leaving 12 bases between. From germline, CDR1 is MNHEY and CDR2 SVGAGI. There are 13 residues in the CDR3. This CDR3 is CASSYGGPGEQYF. CDR3 in DNA: TGTGCCAGCAGTTACGGGGGGCCGGGGGAGCAGTACTTC.

V gene TRBV12-3 or TRBV12-4 combines with J gene TRBJ2-7; 7 nucleotides agree with TRBD2. The CDR3 runs 14 residues. V lost 4 bases and J lost 4; bases outside the gene matches: 7. Written as DNA, the CDR3 is TGTGCCAGCAGTTCGAAGCGGGAACTGTACGAGCAGTACTTC. Its translation is CASSSKRELYEQYF.

This clonotype was observed at least ten times. The chain has TRBV4-1 and TRBJ2-2; D gene ambiguous. Deletions cut 3 bases from V and 6 bases from J, with 14 bases between. Germline CDR1 reads MGHRA; CDR2 reads YSYEKL. The CDR3 is 15 residues long. The CDR3 DNA is TGCGCCAGCAGCCACCGCTCCGGCACGGCCGGGGAGCTGTTTTTT. It codes for CASSHRSGTAGELFF.

In its sample, this clonotype was seen a few times. This chain connects TRBV6-1 to TRBJ2-1, with 7 positions matching TRBD2. CDR1 and CDR2 (germline): MNHNS, SASEGT. The CDR3 runs to 14 residues. Trimming removed 5 bases from V and 5 bases from J; junction bases left unmatched: 6. This CDR3 is CASSRLGRDNEQFF. CDR3 coding DNA: TGTGCCAGCAGTAGGTTAGGGAGGGACAATGAGCAGTTCTTC.

This clonotype was seen a handful of times. V is TRBV29-1 and J is TRBJ2-7, with TRBD1 matching over 8 bases. V lost 6 bases and J lost 2; bases outside the gene matches: 6. The CDR3 has 13 amino acids. Looked up from germline, CDR1 is SQVTM and CDR2 is ANQGSEA. CDR3 sequence reads: CSVGDRRTYEQYF. CDR3 DNA: TGCAGCGTCGGGGACAGGCGAACCTACGAGCAGTACTTC.

This clonotype was detected a few times. J is TRBJ1-1 and V is TRBV29-1; D perhaps matches TRBD1 (6 bases). The germline CDR1 and CDR2 sequences are SQVTM and ANQGSEA. The CDR3 length is 12 residues. The V gene lost 6 bases and the J gene lost 1 base, with 9 bases spanning the gap. CDR3 nucleotide sequence: TGCAGCGTACGGACAGAGAACACTGAAGCTTTCTTT. Residues: CSVRTENTEAFF.

This clonotype was recorded a few times. V is TRBV7-2 and J is TRBJ2-7; D call uncertain. Trimming stripped 3 bases from V and 3 bases from J, with 6 bases between. This CDR3 is built from 12 residues. Germline-derived CDR1 and CDR2 are SGHTA and FQGNSA. The CDR3 sequence: CASSFVDYEQYF. Written as DNA, the CDR3 is TGTGCCAGCAGCTTTGTGGACTACGAGCAGTACTTC.

Many counts were recorded for this clonotype. The chain employs TRBV5-6 and TRBJ1-2, with TRBD1 identical over 8 bases. CDR3 length: 15 residues. J was trimmed by 13 bases and V by 0 bases; bases with no gene match: 14. Germline V CDR1 and CDR2: SGHDT, YYEEEE. In DNA, the CDR3 is TGTGCCAGCAGCTTGGGATTGCAGGGGGCCCTGGCTGGCACCTTC. Its protein product is CASSLGLQGALAGTF. Filled out from reference TRBV5-6 and TRBJ1-2, the complete variable domain reads DAGVTQSPTHLIKTRGQQVTLRCSPKSGHDTVSWYQQALGQGPQFIFQYYEEEERQRGNFPDRFSGHQFPNYSSELNVNALLLGDSALYLCASSLGLQGALAGTFGSGTRLTVV.

This clonotype has only a few counts. The chain carries TRBV20-1 and TRBJ2-7, with TRBD2 matching over 10 bases. The V gene end was trimmed by 1 base and the J gene end by 5 bases; junction bases not matched to a gene: 5. CDR1 DFQATT and CDR2 SNEGSKA come from the germline V gene (reference sequence). The CDR3 has 14 amino acids. The CDR3 spells CSARASGSFDEQYF. The CDR3 DNA is TGCAGTGCTAGAGCTAGCGGGAGTTTCGACGAGCAGTACTTC.

This clonotype was seen only a few times. The chain carries TRBV19 and TRBJ1-2; 7 nucleotides line up with TRBD1. With V trimmed by 5 bases and J by 6 bases, 9 bases remained unmatched. The CDR3 consists of 14 residues. CDR1 LNHDA and CDR2 SQIVND come from the germline V gene (reference sequence). CDR3 bases: TGTGCCAGTAGTGGCCCGGGACAGTTTCATGGCTACACCTTC. Translated, it gives CASSGPGQFHGYTF.

This chain joins TRBV29-1 and TRBJ2-5; 9 bases are a match to TRBD2. This CDR3 has 17 amino acids. V lost 3 bases and J lost 4; bases outside the gene matches: 15. Germline CDR1 is SQVTM and CDR2 is ANQGSEA. CDR3 sequence reads: CSVDRQELAGDLETQYF. CDR3 nucleotides: TGCAGCGTTGATCGTCAGGAGTTAGCGGGAGATTTAGAGACCCAGTACTTC.

Only a few counts were recorded for this clonotype. The V gene is TRBV6-5, the J gene TRBJ2-7; 7 bases are a match to TRBD1. With 11 bases clipped from V and 2 bases from J, the junction kept 6 bases outside the gene matches. This CDR3 has 12 residues. Germline CDR1 MNHEY, CDR2 SVGAGI. CDR3 residues: CAVGQTTYEQYF. For the CDR3, the DNA is TGTGCCGTGGGACAGACAACCTACGAGCAGTACTTC.

This chain joins TRBV5-6 and TRBJ2-1, with 9 bases lining up with TRBD2. V shed 0 bases, J shed 6 bases, and the junction held 4 bases outside the gene matches. Per germline, CDR1 SGHDT and CDR2 YYEEEE. This CDR3 contains 15 residues. CDR3 DNA: TGTGCCAGCAGCTTGGCTGGGACTAGCCTCAATGAGCAGTTCTTC. Translated: CASSLAGTSLNEQFF.

This chain connects TRBV20-1 to TRBJ2-7, with D hard to call. Trimming left V 3 bases short and J 3 bases short, with 9 bases between. In germline, CDR1 is DFQATT, CDR2 SNEGSKA (reference sequence). The CDR3 totals 12 residues. The CDR3 loop is CSASLPGYEQYF. CDR3 nucleotide sequence: TGCAGTGCTAGTCTGCCAGGCTACGAGCAGTACTTC.

This chain links TRBV29-1 with TRBJ2-1, with no clear D. Trimming stripped 6 bases from V and 10 bases from J, with 10 bases between. The germline V gene encodes CDR1 SQVTM and CDR2 ANQGSEA. The CDR3 sequence is 10 residues long. CDR3 sequence: CSVQTEEQFF. The CDR3 coding sequence is TGCAGCGTCCAAACGGAGGAGCAGTTCTTC.

The rearrangement links TRBV6-5 to TRBJ2-5; no clear D gene. This CDR3 is built from 12 residues. Germline CDR1 MNHEY, CDR2 SVGAGI. V gave up 6 bases and J gave up 1 base, with 6 bases separating them. The CDR3 DNA follows: TGTGCCAGCAGATCGGGCCAAGAGACCCAGTACTTC. The encoded protein is CASRSGQETQYF.

The rearrangement joins TRBV7-2 to TRBJ2-7; tentative D call: TRBD1 (5 bases). Trimming cost V 4 bases and J 2 bases, with 15 bases left between them. CDR1 and CDR2 from the germline V gene are SGHTA and FQGNSA. The CDR3 has 15 amino acids. In nucleotides, the CDR3 is TGTGCCAGCAGCTCCCAGGGTCTCTCTGCCTACGAGCAGTACTTC. This codes for CASSSQGLSAYEQYF.

The chain uses TRBV9 and TRBJ1-2, with TRBD1 as a possible D gene (5 bases). Trimming shortened V by 3 bases and J by 7 bases, and 13 bases separated the two germline ends. CDR3 length: 13 residues. Germline V gene data show CDR1 as SGDLS and CDR2 as YYNGEE. CDR3: CASSATGTIGYTF. The CDR3 nucleotides read TGTGCCAGCAGCGCTACTGGGACGATTGGCTACACCTTC.

The V call is TRBV12-3 or TRBV12-4, the J call TRBJ2-1, with 12 bases aligning to TRBD2. The CDR3 length is 16 residues. The trim removed 5 bases at V and 9 bases at J, leaving 11 bases unmatched. The CDR3 DNA follows: TGTGCCAGCAGTCCCACCCTAGCGGGAGGGCCAAGTGAGCAGTTCTTC. This translates into CASSPTLAGGPSEQFF.

There are many counts of this clonotype. The rearrangement links TRBV4-1 to TRBJ2-1, with D possibly matching TRBD1 (6 bases). The CDR3 is 14 residues long. Trimming removed 1 base at V and 6 bases at J, with 10 bases between. Germline CDR1 and CDR2: MGHRA and YSYEKL. The CDR3, as DNA: TGCGCCAGCAGCCAAGTCGGGACACTCAATGAGCAGTTCTTC. Translation: CASSQVGTLNEQFF.